Listed here are 3 T cell receptor beta chains from one sample, sequenced in a study of response to subunit inactivated influenza vaccine. Each CDR3 protein is one row after TCRdb ran MiXCR on the RT-PCR reads. The sample records around 530,000 distinct CDR3 sequences, approximately 15% being singletons. Sample: CD4+ T cells sorted from PBMCs, taken 23 to 25 months after vaccination. These receptors were obtained from a man in his fifties or sixties who received an inactivated influenza vaccine.

This chain connects TRBV20-1 to TRBJ2-7; the match to TRBD1 covers 8 bases. Germline V gene lookup returns CDR1 DFQATT and CDR2 SNEGSKA (reference sequence). The CDR3 has 14 residues. Trimming at V came to 3 bases and at J to 0 bases, leaving 4 bases not matched to a gene. The CDR3: CSASNRGASYEQYF. The CDR3 nucleotides are TGCAGTGCTAGTAACAGGGGGGCCTCCTACGAGCAGTACTTC.

This chain connects TRBV5-6 to TRBJ1-6; D is possibly TRBD1 (6 bases). The CDR3 spans 14 residues. The V gene lost 4 bases and the J gene lost 6 bases, with 11 bases spanning the gap. Per the germline V gene, CDR1 is SGHDT and CDR2 is YYEEEE. This CDR3 is CASSRDNLNSPLHF. As DNA, the CDR3 is TGTGCCAGCAGCCGGGACAACCTTAATTCACCCCTCCACTTT.

CDR3 sequence: CASRATRGAGQPQHF. The DNA for the CDR3 is TGTGCCAGCAGGGCGACTAGGGGGGCCGGTCAGCCCCAGCATTTT. The rearrangement joins TRBV7-2 to TRBJ1-5, with D perhaps matching TRBD1 (6 bases). This CDR3 has 15 residues. Trimming stripped 6 bases from V and 6 bases from J, with 18 bases between. In germline, CDR1 is SGHTA, CDR2 FQGNSA.